A selection of T cell receptor beta chains follows, all from one sample in a study of T cell responses to AZD1222 COVID-19 vaccine. Some clones are missing from TCRdb's copy, which holds only in-frame ones; the method was immunoSEQ multiplex PCR. The sample yields some 190,000 clones, 90% to 95% seen once. The sequencing here drew on peripheral blood, taken 28 days after the second AZD1222 dose. These receptors came from an adult who received the AZD1222 COVID-19 vaccine. Each CDR3 is given with its conserved first and last residue. D genes are given only for firm matches. Clone sizes are given selectively: once, few, many, or a class where the clone is expanded.

J: TRBJ2-5; size: NA; V: TRBV7-6; D: NA; DNA: TGTGCCAGCAGCTTAGGGGGGTTGAGGGCCCCCCAAGAGACCCAGTACTTC; CDR3: CASSLGGLRAPQETQYF
J: TRBJ2-5; size: NA; V: TRBV23-1; D: NA; DNA: TGCGCCAGCAGGCCAGACAGGAGGAAGACCCAGTACTTC; CDR3: CASRPDRRKTQYF
J: TRBJ2-3; size: NA; V: TRBV10-2; D: TRBD2; DNA: TGCGCCAGCAGTGAAATACCCCCCGGGGGGGGGAGAAGGTCAGATACGCAGTATTTT; CDR3: CASSEIPPGGGRRSDTQYF
J: TRBJ1-1; size: NA; V: TRBV14; D: NA; DNA: TGTGCCAGCAGCCAAGGTGTCCTTCGCTTCGGGGGATTGAACACTGAAGCTTTCTTT; CDR3: CASSQGVLRFGGLNTEAFF
J: TRBJ2-1; size: NA; V: TRBV4-1; D: TRBD2; DNA: TGCGCCAGCAGCCAAGATGTTGCGGGGGGGTTGTACAATGAGCAGTTCTTC; CDR3: CASSQDVAGGLYNEQFF
J: TRBJ2-5; size: NA; V: TRBV18; D: NA; DNA: TGTGCCAGCTCACGCCCCCAAGAGACCCAGTACTTC; CDR3: CASSRPQETQYF
J: TRBJ1-4; size: NA; V: TRBV18; D: NA; DNA: TGTGCCAGCTCACTCGCAGGGTCGAGTAATGAAAAACTGTTTTTT; CDR3: CASSLAGSSNEKLFF
J: TRBJ2-3; size: NA; V: TRBV10-2; D: TRBD2; DNA: TGCGCCAGCAGTGAGGTTAGCGGGGGTACCAGAGGGGACACAGATACGCAGTATTTT; CDR3: CASSEVSGGTRGDTDTQYF
J: TRBJ2-7; size: NA; V: TRBV4-2; D: NA; DNA: TGTGCCAGCAGCCAAGATCATCCTAGGTCCCCCTACGAGCAGTACTTC; CDR3: CASSQDHPRSPYEQYF
J: TRBJ2-5; size: NA; V: TRBV5-8; D: TRBD2; DNA: TGTGCCAGCAGCTTGGAAGGGACTAGCGGGGCACACGGGAAGACCCAGTACTTC; CDR3: CASSLEGTSGAHGKTQYF
J: TRBJ1-2; size: few; V: TRBV7-6; D: NA; DNA: TGTGCCAGCAGCTTAACAGCAGGGACGAACTATGGCTACACCTTC; CDR3: CASSLTAGTNYGYTF
J: TRBJ2-7; size: once; V: TRBV19; D: TRBD1; DNA: TGTGCCAGTACCCCAGTAGGGACAGGGGTCTACGAGCAGTACTTC; CDR3: CASTPVGTGVYEQYF
J: TRBJ2-7; size: NA; V: TRBV5-4; D: TRBD2; DNA: TGTGCCTGGGGGGGGTCCAGCTCCTACGAGCAGTACTTC; CDR3: CAWGGSSSYEQYF
J: TRBJ1-5; size: many; V: TRBV25-1; D: TRBD1; DNA: TGTGCCAGTCAGACAGGGGGTAGCAATCAGCCCCAGCATTTT; CDR3: CASQTGGSNQPQHF
J: TRBJ2-2; size: NA; V: TRBV5-4; D: NA; DNA: TGTGCCAGCAGCGGGGAGGAATTTGGGACGGTGAACACCGGGGAGCTGTTTTTT; CDR3: CASSGEEFGTVNTGELFF
J: TRBJ2-1; size: NA; V: TRBV10-1; D: TRBD1; DNA: TGCGCCAGCAGTGAGTCTAAGGGCCGCGGGCAGGGGGATGAGCAGTTCTTC; CDR3: CASSESKGRGQGDEQFF
J: TRBJ2-1; size: NA; V: TRBV7-3; D: TRBD2; DNA: TGTGCCAGCAGCCCACAGCGGGGGGGCCCGAGGGAGCAGTTCTTC; CDR3: CASSPQRGGPREQFF
J: TRBJ2-1; size: NA; V: TRBV10-2; D: TRBD2; DNA: TGCGCCAGCAGTGATTGGACTAGCGGACCCACCAATGAGCAGTTCTTC; CDR3: CASSDWTSGPTNEQFF
J: TRBJ2-7; size: NA; V: TRBV5-1; D: NA; DNA: TGCGCCAGCAGCTTGGCGGGACCCTCCTACGAGCAGTACTTC; CDR3: CASSLAGPSYEQYF
J: TRBJ2-7; size: once; V: TRBV3-1/TRBV3-2; D: NA; DNA: TGTGCCAGCAGCAAATTAGGGGGAGCCTACGAGCAGTACTTC; CDR3: CASSKLGGAYEQYF
J: TRBJ2-7; size: NA; V: TRBV5-1; D: TRBD1; DNA: TGCGCCAGCAGCCGCGGACAGGGTACCGACGAGCAGTACTTC; CDR3: CASSRGQGTDEQYF
J: TRBJ1-1; size: NA; V: TRBV5-6; D: NA; DNA: TGTGCCAGCAGCTGGGGGGCGGGCACTGAAGCTTTCTTT; CDR3: CASSWGAGTEAFF
J: TRBJ1-2; size: NA; V: TRBV5-1; D: NA; DNA: TGCGCCAGCAGCAGGGCGACCTACTATGGCTACACCTTC; CDR3: CASSRATYYGYTF
J: TRBJ2-1; size: once; V: TRBV7-3; D: NA; DNA: TGTGCCAGCAGCCCCCTTGGACTCCCATCCTACAATGAGCAGTTCTTC; CDR3: CASSPLGLPSYNEQFF
J: TRBJ2-1; size: NA; V: TRBV20-1; D: NA; DNA: TGCAGTGTTCTAGCTTGGAATGAGCAGTTCTTC; CDR3: CSVLAWNEQFF
J: TRBJ1-2; size: NA; V: TRBV5-8; D: TRBD1; DNA: TGTGCCAGCAGCACCAGGGGGAATCGCTATGGCTACACCTTC; CDR3: CASSTRGNRYGYTF
J: TRBJ2-7; size: NA; V: TRBV14; D: NA; DNA: TGTGCCAGCAGCCCCGGGCTAGCGCCTAGCGAGCAGTACTTC; CDR3: CASSPGLAPSEQYF
J: TRBJ1-6; size: NA; V: TRBV19; D: TRBD1; DNA: TGTGCCAGTAGTTTCGGGACAGGGCATAATTCACCCCTCCACTTT; CDR3: CASSFGTGHNSPLHF
J: TRBJ1-1; size: NA; V: TRBV7-3; D: NA; DNA: TGTGCCAGCAGCTTAACAGGGACTCCCACTGAAGCTTTCTTT; CDR3: CASSLTGTPTEAFF
J: TRBJ2-7; size: NA; V: TRBV5-1; D: TRBD1; DNA: TGCGCCAGCAGCCCGCAGGGGGCCTACGAGCAGTACTTC; CDR3: CASSPQGAYEQYF
J: TRBJ2-7; size: NA; V: TRBV7-9; D: NA; DNA: TGTGCCAGCAGCCTAGGCCTTTCCTACGAGCAGTACTTC; CDR3: CASSLGLSYEQYF
J: TRBJ1-4; size: NA; V: TRBV3-1/TRBV3-2; D: NA; DNA: TGTGCCAGCAGTTGGGGGACTAATGAAAAACTGTTTTTT; CDR3: CASSWGTNEKLFF
J: TRBJ1-4; size: once; V: TRBV27; D: TRBD1; DNA: TGTGCCAGCAGCTCAACAGGGGGCTCTTTGAATGAAAAACTGTTTTTT; CDR3: CASSSTGGSLNEKLFF
J: TRBJ1-1; size: NA; V: TRBV6-5; D: TRBD1; DNA: TGTGCCAGCAGGGGACAGAATTTTGAAGCTTTCTTT; CDR3: CASRGQNFEAFF
J: TRBJ1-2; size: NA; V: TRBV4-3; D: NA; DNA: TGCGCCAGCAGCCCCGGACATACGAGCCACTATGGCTACACCTTC; CDR3: CASSPGHTSHYGYTF
J: TRBJ1-2; size: NA; V: TRBV7-2; D: TRBD1; DNA: TGTGCCAGCAGCGACGACAGGGCCCGCTATGGCTACACCTTC; CDR3: CASSDDRARYGYTF
J: TRBJ1-5; size: NA; V: TRBV19; D: TRBD1; DNA: TGTGCCAGTAGTATAGGACAGGGGAATAACGGACAGCCCCAGCATTTT; CDR3: CASSIGQGNNGQPQHF
J: TRBJ1-6; size: NA; V: TRBV6-4; D: NA; DNA: TGTGCCAGCAGTGAAGTGAGCTCCTATAATTCACCCCTCCACTTT; CDR3: CASSEVSSYNSPLHF
J: TRBJ1-2; size: NA; V: TRBV27; D: NA; DNA: TGTGCCAGCAGGGAAACAGGGATTCTATATGGCTACACCTTC; CDR3: CASRETGILYGYTF
J: TRBJ1-3; size: NA; V: TRBV30; D: TRBD1; DNA: TGTGCCTGGTCCCCTGGACAGGGGAGCTCTGGAAACACCATATATTTT; CDR3: CAWSPGQGSSGNTIYF
J: TRBJ2-7; size: NA; V: TRBV5-1; D: TRBD2; DNA: TGCGCCAGCAGCTCGGGGGGAGGCTACGAGCAGTACTTC; CDR3: CASSSGGGYEQYF
J: TRBJ2-2; size: NA; V: TRBV27; D: NA; DNA: TGTGCCAGCAGTTACAGACAATTGAACACCGGGGAGCTGTTTTTT; CDR3: CASSYRQLNTGELFF
J: TRBJ1-1; size: few; V: TRBV18; D: NA; DNA: TGTGCCAGCTCACCGCAAATCTCTGAAGCTTTCTTT; CDR3: CASSPQISEAFF
J: TRBJ1-1; size: NA; V: TRBV5-1; D: NA; DNA: TGCGCCAGCAGCCCTGGAGGGGGGACTGAAGCTTTCTTT; CDR3: CASSPGGGTEAFF
J: TRBJ2-7; size: NA; V: TRBV6-6; D: TRBD1; DNA: TGTGCCAGCAGCCCGGACAGGGAGACGTACGAGCAGTACTTC; CDR3: CASSPDRETYEQYF
J: TRBJ2-7; size: NA; V: TRBV5-1; D: NA; DNA: TGCGCCAGCAGCCCCCTGACAGGAGAATACGAGCAGTACTTC; CDR3: CASSPLTGEYEQYF
J: TRBJ1-5; size: NA; V: TRBV18; D: NA; DNA: TGTGCCAGCTCGAAGGGTGGTGGTCAGCCCCAGCATTTT; CDR3: CASSKGGGQPQHF
J: TRBJ2-7; size: once; V: TRBV18; D: NA; DNA: TGTGCCAGCTCACCCGGAACCAACTACGAGCAGTACTTC; CDR3: CASSPGTNYEQYF
J: TRBJ1-5; size: NA; V: TRBV7-2; D: NA; DNA: TGTGCCAGCAGCTTAGATCCGGGTCAGCCCCAGCATTTT; CDR3: CASSLDPGQPQHF
J: TRBJ1-1; size: NA; V: TRBV7-2; D: NA; DNA: TGTGCCAGCAGCTCGAACAGGGCCCCGGGCACTGAAGCTTTCTTT; CDR3: CASSSNRAPGTEAFF
J: TRBJ2-2; size: NA; V: TRBV19; D: NA; DNA: TGTGCCAGTAGTCCCCAGGGTGGTTGGACCGGGGAGCTGTTTTTT; CDR3: CASSPQGGWTGELFF
J: TRBJ1-3; size: NA; V: TRBV3-1/TRBV3-2; D: TRBD1; DNA: TGTGCCAGCAGCCAGAGGACAGGAACTGGAAACACCATATATTTT; CDR3: CASSQRTGTGNTIYF
J: TRBJ1-6; size: once; V: TRBV4-3; D: NA; DNA: TGCGCCAGCAGCCACGACGCGCACGGGAATTCACCCCTCCACTTT; CDR3: CASSHDAHGNSPLHF
J: TRBJ2-3; size: NA; V: TRBV3-1/TRBV3-2; D: NA; DNA: TGTGCCAGCAGCCCAATGCTAGGCGCCCGAAGCGCAGATACGCAGTATTTT; CDR3: CASSPMLGARSADTQYF
J: TRBJ2-7; size: once; V: TRBV12-5; D: NA; DNA: TGTGCTAGTGGTTTGGTACGTGGGGTTTCCTACGAGCAGTACTTC; CDR3: CASGLVRGVSYEQYF
J: TRBJ2-7; size: NA; V: TRBV18; D: NA; DNA: TGTGCCAGCTCAGGGGGCAGCTACGAGCAGTACTTC; CDR3: CASSGGSYEQYF
J: TRBJ2-5; size: NA; V: TRBV2; D: TRBD1; DNA: TGTGCCAGCAGTGAGTGGGACAGGGCGGTCGAAGAGACCCAGTACTTC; CDR3: CASSEWDRAVEETQYF
J: TRBJ2-7; size: NA; V: TRBV3-1/TRBV3-2; D: NA; DNA: TGTGCCAGCAGCCAAGCCCGAAGCGGGACAAGTTCCTACGAGCAGTACTTC; CDR3: CASSQARSGTSSYEQYF
J: TRBJ2-3; size: NA; V: TRBV7-2; D: NA; DNA: TGTGCCAGCAGCTTATGGGGAGGGGGGAATACGCAGTATTTT; CDR3: CASSLWGGGNTQYF